This section outlines one T cell receptor (beta chain) sequence together with its context. These data belong to a study of CD8+ T cells in alopecia areata. Deletions cut 0 bases from V and 4 bases from J, with 13 bases between. Germline CDR1 reads SGHRS; CDR2 reads YFSETQ. The CDR3 is 15 residues long. In each case, RNA was isolated and then reverse transcribed into cDNA as the sequencing template. The assay was immunoSEQ multiplex PCR, and TCRdb's table has in-frame clones only and misses some. The table records approximately 100,000 clones, about 60% of them present only once. The receptor was derived from a human donor in good health. Sequenced input: CD4+ T cells sorted from blood. The V gene is TRBV5-1, the J gene TRBJ2-5, with a weak D call TRBD2 (5 bases). The CDR3 region is CASSLALSSGETQYF. The CDR3, as DNA: TGCGCCAGCAGCTTGGCCCTGTCGAGCGGAGAGACCCAGTACTTC.